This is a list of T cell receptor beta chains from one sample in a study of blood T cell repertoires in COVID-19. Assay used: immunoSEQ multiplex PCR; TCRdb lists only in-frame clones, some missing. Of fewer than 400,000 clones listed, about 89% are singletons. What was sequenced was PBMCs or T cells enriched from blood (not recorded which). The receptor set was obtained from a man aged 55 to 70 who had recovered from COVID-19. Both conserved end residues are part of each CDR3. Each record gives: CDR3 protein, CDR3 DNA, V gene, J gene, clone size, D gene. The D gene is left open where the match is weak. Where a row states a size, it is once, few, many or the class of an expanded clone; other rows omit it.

CASSPPKLADYNEQFF,TGTGCCAGCTCACCACCCAAACTAGCGGATTACAATGAGCAGTTCTTC,TRBV18,TRBJ2-1,.,TRBD2
CASSRTSGSPETQYF,TGTGCCAGCAGTAGGACTAGCGGGAGTCCAGAGACCCAGTACTTC,TRBV6-5,TRBJ2-5,.,TRBD2
CAISAGTGTYSPLHF,TGTGCCATCAGCGCCGGGACAGGGACTTATTCACCCCTCCACTTT,TRBV10-3,TRBJ1-6,.,TRBD1
CASSLITDRGKETQYF,TGTGCCAGCAGCCTTATCACGGACAGGGGAAAAGAGACCCAGTACTTC,TRBV11-1,TRBJ2-5,.,TRBD1
CASSPPGQGSYNEQFF,TGTGCCAGCAGCCCTCCGGGACAGGGTTCCTACAATGAGCAGTTCTTC,TRBV14,TRBJ2-1,.,TRBD1
CAGRQVGNTIYF,TGTGCCGGACGACAGGTTGGAAACACCATATATTTT,TRBV12-3/TRBV12-4,TRBJ1-3,.,.
CASSQDPGGRSYEQYF,TGCGCCAGCAGCCAAGATCCCGGGGGTCGATCCTACGAGCAGTACTTC,TRBV4-3,TRBJ2-7,few,.
CASSPDTNYGYTF,TGTGCCAGCAGCCCGGACACTAACTATGGCTACACCTTC,TRBV11-2,TRBJ1-2,.,.
CASGGTGGNTIYF,TGTGCCAGCGGAGGGACGGGGGGAAACACCATATATTTT,TRBV28,TRBJ1-3,.,.
CASSIVFLRQGAYEQYF,TGTGCCAGTAGTATAGTGTTTCTTCGGCAGGGGGCCTACGAGCAGTACTTC,TRBV19,TRBJ2-7,.,TRBD1
CASSYPSGTNTGELFF,TGTGCCAGCAGTTACCCCAGCGGCACGAACACCGGGGAGCTGTTTTTT,TRBV6-5,TRBJ2-2,.,.
CASSSTGTGNTIYF,TGTGCCAGCAGTTCAACAGGGACTGGAAACACCATATATTTT,TRBV6-5,TRBJ1-3,.,.
CASSPLGVLETQYF,TGTGCCAGCAGCCCGCTGGGCGTACTCGAGACCCAGTACTTC,TRBV5-6,TRBJ2-5,.,.
CSVGLRNFATNEKLFF,TGCAGCGTCGGACTGAGGAACTTTGCAACTAATGAAAAACTGTTTTTT,TRBV29-1,TRBJ1-4,.,.
CSATLLYEQYF,TGCAGTGCCACTCTTTTATACGAGCAGTACTTC,TRBV20-1,TRBJ2-7,.,.
CASSPRRERNTGELFF,TGCGCCAGCAGCCCAAGGAGGGAACGAAACACCGGGGAGCTGTTTTTT,TRBV4-1,TRBJ2-2,few,.
CASSENYSGNTIYF,TGTGCCAGCAGCGAAAATTACTCTGGAAACACCATATATTTT,TRBV2,TRBJ1-3,.,.
CASSEGLARYNEQFF,TGTGCCAGCAGCGAAGGACTAGCGAGGTACAATGAGCAGTTCTTC,TRBV11-1,TRBJ2-1,few,TRBD2
CASRRTSGTDTQYF,TGTGCCAGCAGACGGACTAGCGGCACAGATACGCAGTATTTT,TRBV6-6,TRBJ2-3,few,TRBD2
CASSPPGLNTDTQYF,TGTGCCAGCAGTCCCCCGGGACTCAACACAGATACGCAGTATTTT,TRBV28,TRBJ2-3,.,.
CASSPSVTSGGPSTDTQYF,TGTGCCAGCAGCCCCTCAGTAACTAGCGGGGGACCTAGCACAGATACGCAGTATTTT,TRBV9,TRBJ2-3,.,TRBD2
CASSSSLFTDTQYF,TGTGCCAGCAGCTCTAGTTTGTTCACAGATACGCAGTATTTT,TRBV5-4,TRBJ2-3,.,.
CASGLGASGQTQYF,TGTGCTAGTGGTTTGGGGGCGTCCGGCCAGACCCAGTACTTC,TRBV12-5,TRBJ2-5,.,.
CASSFGQGLYSNQPQHF,TGTGCCAGCAGTTTCGGACAGGGACTTTATAGCAATCAGCCCCAGCATTTT,TRBV5-6,TRBJ1-5,.,TRBD1
CASSLGSGRTYNEQFF,TGTGCCAGCAGCTTGGGTAGCGGGAGAACCTACAATGAGCAGTTCTTC,TRBV5-4,TRBJ2-1,few,TRBD2
CASSLTDLRTDTQYF,TGCGCCAGCAGCCTGACGGACTTACGCACAGATACGCAGTATTTT,TRBV5-1,TRBJ2-3,.,.
CASSGVGAGTDTQYF,TGTGCCAGCAGTGGGGTGGGAGCGGGCACAGATACGCAGTATTTT,TRBV2,TRBJ2-3,.,.
CASSESTSGSTDTQYF,TGTGCCAGCAGTGAGAGCACTAGCGGGAGCACAGATACGCAGTATTTT,TRBV5-4,TRBJ2-3,.,TRBD2
CASSVGLASGNEQFF,TGTGCCAGCAGCGTGGGACTAGCCTCCGGCAATGAGCAGTTCTTC,TRBV9,TRBJ2-1,.,TRBD2
CASSFPGLAGVSAYNEQFF,TGCGCCAGCAGCTTTCCAGGACTAGCGGGAGTCTCCGCCTACAATGAGCAGTTCTTC,TRBV5-1,TRBJ2-1,.,TRBD2
CASSLVFLQDGTYEQYF,TGCGCCAGCAGCCTCGTTTTCCTTCAGGACGGGACCTACGAGCAGTACTTC,TRBV4-3,TRBJ2-7,.,.
CAWSEGRDSKYF,TGTGCCTGGAGTGAAGGGAGGGACTCTAAGTACTTC,TRBV30,TRBJ2-5,few,TRBD2
CASSLGPVPEAFF,TGTGCCAGCAGTTTGGGGCCAGTCCCTGAAGCTTTCTTT,TRBV28,TRBJ1-1,.,.
CASSRTGNQPQHF,TGTGCCAGCAGTCGGACAGGAAATCAGCCCCAGCATTTT,TRBV6-4,TRBJ1-5,.,TRBD1
CASTTRHHSATNEKLFF,TGTGCCAGTACCACAAGACATCACAGTGCAACTAATGAAAAACTGTTTTTT,TRBV19,TRBJ1-4,.,.
CASSAGPGHLEQFF,TGTGCCAGCAGCGCGGGCCCGGGACACTTAGAGCAGTTCTTC,TRBV9,TRBJ2-1,few,.
CASSNRAKLFF,TGTGCCAGCAGTAACAGGGCGAAACTGTTTTTT,TRBV6-5,TRBJ1-4,.,.
CASSIGTSGFGALETQYF,TGTGCCAGCAGCATTGGGACTAGCGGGTTTGGGGCCTTGGAGACCCAGTACTTC,TRBV3-1/TRBV3-2,TRBJ2-5,.,TRBD2
CASSLGTVRGLGEQFF,TGCGCCAGCAGCCTCGGGACAGTCAGGGGATTGGGTGAGCAGTTCTTC,TRBV4-1,TRBJ2-1,once,TRBD1
CASSLSKAGGRTEAFF,TGTGCCAGCAGCTTATCTAAGGCGGGGGGCCGGACTGAAGCTTTCTTT,TRBV7-9,TRBJ1-1,.,.
CASSGKGAHNIQYF,TGTGCCAGCAGTGGGAAGGGGGCGCACAACATTCAGTACTTC,TRBV7-2,TRBJ2-4,.,TRBD1
CASSAGTGYPYNSPLHF,TGTGCCAGCAGTGCCGGGACAGGGTACCCCTATAATTCACCCCTCCACTTT,TRBV25-1,TRBJ1-6,.,TRBD1
CASREPRGQYTGELFF,TGTGCCAGCAGGGAACCCAGGGGGCAGTACACCGGGGAGCTGTTTTTT,TRBV2,TRBJ2-2,.,TRBD1
CASGATNRQETQYF,TGCGCCAGCGGGGCGACAAACCGCCAAGAGACCCAGTACTTC,TRBV5-1,TRBJ2-5,.,.
CASSSWGGPSYEQYF,TGTGCCAGCAGCTCGTGGGGAGGGCCTTCCTACGAGCAGTACTTC,TRBV28,TRBJ2-7,.,TRBD2
CASSSAGGGNEQFF,TGTGCCAGCAGCTCAGCGGGGGGCGGTAATGAGCAGTTCTTC,TRBV7-3,TRBJ2-1,few,TRBD2
CASSLCYFSGTDNNEKLFF,TGTGCCAGCAGCTTGTGTTATTTTAGTGGGACAGACAATAATGAAAAACTGTTTTTT,TRBV5-6,TRBJ1-4,few,TRBD1
CAISESTGEPQHF,TGTGCCATCAGTGAGTCGACGGGGGAGCCCCAGCATTTT,TRBV10-3,TRBJ1-5,.,.
CASSSQGTLNSPLHF,TGTGCCAGCAGTTCCCAGGGTACTCTAAATTCACCCCTCCACTTT,TRBV27,TRBJ1-6,.,.
CASSTTSGSYEQYF,TGCGCCAGCAGCACGACTAGCGGGAGCTACGAGCAGTACTTC,TRBV5-1,TRBJ2-7,.,TRBD2